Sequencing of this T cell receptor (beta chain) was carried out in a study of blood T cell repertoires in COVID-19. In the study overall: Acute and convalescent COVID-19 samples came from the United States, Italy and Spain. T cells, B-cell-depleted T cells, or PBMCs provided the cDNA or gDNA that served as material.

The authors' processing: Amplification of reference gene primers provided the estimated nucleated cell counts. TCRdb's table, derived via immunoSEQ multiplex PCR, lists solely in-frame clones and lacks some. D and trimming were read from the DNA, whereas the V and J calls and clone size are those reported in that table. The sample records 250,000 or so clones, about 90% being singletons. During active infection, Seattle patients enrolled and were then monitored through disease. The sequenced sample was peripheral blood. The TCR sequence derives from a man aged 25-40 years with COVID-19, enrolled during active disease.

The CDR3 DNA follows: TGTGCCAGCAGTTACAGGGGGTTGACTTCACCCCTCCACTTT. It translates to CASSYRGLTSPLHF. The chain employs TRBV6-2 or TRBV6-3 and TRBJ1-6; D may be TRBD1 (6 bases). V lost 2 bases and J 9 bases, leaving 11 bases between the germline ends. Germline V gene lookup returns CDR1 MNHEY and CDR2 SVGEGT. The length of the CDR3 is 14 residues.